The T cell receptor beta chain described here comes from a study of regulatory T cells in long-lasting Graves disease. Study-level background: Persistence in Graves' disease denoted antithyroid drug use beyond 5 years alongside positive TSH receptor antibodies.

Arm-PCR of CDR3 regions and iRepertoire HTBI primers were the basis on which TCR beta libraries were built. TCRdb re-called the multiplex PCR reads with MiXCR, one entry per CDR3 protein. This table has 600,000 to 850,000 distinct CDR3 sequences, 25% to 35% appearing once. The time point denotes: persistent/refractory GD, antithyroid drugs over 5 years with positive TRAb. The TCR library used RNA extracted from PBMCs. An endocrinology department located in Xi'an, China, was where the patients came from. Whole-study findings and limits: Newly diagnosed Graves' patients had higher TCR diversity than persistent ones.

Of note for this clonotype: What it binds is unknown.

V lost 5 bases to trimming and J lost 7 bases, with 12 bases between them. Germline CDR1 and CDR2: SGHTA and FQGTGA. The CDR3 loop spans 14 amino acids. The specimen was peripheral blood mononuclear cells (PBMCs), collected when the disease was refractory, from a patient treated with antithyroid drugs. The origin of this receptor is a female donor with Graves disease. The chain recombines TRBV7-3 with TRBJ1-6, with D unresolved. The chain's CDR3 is CASSPRHGNSPLHF. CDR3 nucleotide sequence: TGTGCCAGCAGCCCAAGACATGGGAATTCACCCCTCCACTTT.